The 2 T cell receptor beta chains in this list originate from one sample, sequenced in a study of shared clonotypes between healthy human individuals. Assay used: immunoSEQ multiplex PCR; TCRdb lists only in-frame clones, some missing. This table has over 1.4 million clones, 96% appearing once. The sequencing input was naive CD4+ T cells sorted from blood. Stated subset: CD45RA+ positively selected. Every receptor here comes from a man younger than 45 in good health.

The CDR3 sequence: CASTPKGPRSNQPQHF. The CDR3, as DNA: TGTGCCAGCACCCCAAAAGGCCCCCGGAGCAATCAGCCCCAGCATTTT. The chain couples TRBV27 to TRBJ1-5; D unresolved. From germline, CDR1 is MNHEY and CDR2 SMNVEV (reference sequence). There are 16 residues in the CDR3. Trimming shortened V by 7 bases and J by 1 base, and 17 bases separated the two germline ends.

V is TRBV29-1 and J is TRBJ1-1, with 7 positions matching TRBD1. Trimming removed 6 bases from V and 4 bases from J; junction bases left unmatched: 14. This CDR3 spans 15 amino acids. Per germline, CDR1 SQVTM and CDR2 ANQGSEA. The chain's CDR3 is CSVGSYRGDITEAFF. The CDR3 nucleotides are TGCAGCGTCGGGAGCTACAGGGGTGATATCACTGAAGCTTTCTTT.